This entry describes one TCR beta chain. Its matching antigen is unknown. The germline V gene encodes CDR1 ENHRY and CDR2 SYGVKD. CDR3 length: 14 amino acids. Trimming removed 0 bases at V and 4 bases at J, with 10 bases between. These data come from a study of stem cell transplantation in POMP-related autoinflammatory disease. Background on the study: Defective thymoproteasomes were hypothesized to impair CD8+ T-cell positive selection. Pre-transplant patients had naive-skewed CD4+ T cells and few CD8+ T cells. Broader study findings: PRAID patients trended toward lower TRB diversity and higher clonality in all analyzed T-cell subsets. Fewer unique TRB V-J gene pairings were identified in patients with PRAID.

The method was immunoSEQ multiplex PCR; TCRdb's version includes in-frame clones alone and lacks a portion of them. The sample records roughly 32,000 clones, about 86% being singletons. The sequence was obtained from a human donor with POMP-related autoinflammation and immune dysregulation (PRAID). This sequence joins TRBV10-3 and TRBJ2-7; D is possibly TRBD1 (6 bases). The source material was CD4+ T cells from PBMCs, sampled before stem cell transplantation. Here the CDR3 reads CAISESTGQYEQYF. The CDR3 DNA is TGTGCCATCAGTGAGTCGACGGGACAATACGAGCAGTACTTC.